These T cell receptor beta chains were read from a single sample in a study of T cell changes during pregnancy in multiple sclerosis. TCRdb's table, derived via immunoSEQ multiplex PCR, lists solely in-frame clones and lacks some. The sample shows approximately 90,000 clones, approximately 90% of them seen only once. The sample was peripheral blood, taken before pregnancy. The receptors come from a female donor with multiple sclerosis, enrolled in a pregnancy study. The CDR3 runs from the conserved cysteine through the conserved F or W. Fields, in order: J gene, D gene, clone size, V gene, CDR3 protein, CDR3 DNA. A D gene is named only where the DNA matches it firmly. Rows give clone size only sometimes, using once, few, many, or a class for an expanded clone.

J: TRBJ2-1; D: TRBD2; size: .; V: TRBV11-2; CDR3: CASSLRLAGGPSYNEQFF; DNA: TGTGCCAGCAGCTTGCGGCTAGCGGGAGGGCCCTCCTACAATGAGCAGTTCTTC
J: TRBJ1-4; D: TRBD1; size: .; V: TRBV7-8; CDR3: CASSLEQGASEKLFF; DNA: TGTGCCAGCAGCTTAGAGCAGGGGGCTAGTGAAAAACTGTTTTTT
J: TRBJ1-2; D: .; size: .; V: TRBV19; CDR3: CASSSPDSYTNYGYTF; DNA: TGTGCCAGTAGTTCCCCAGACAGCTACACTAACTATGGCTACACCTTC
J: TRBJ2-2; D: .; size: .; V: TRBV12-5; CDR3: CASGLARSRGGGELFF; DNA: TGTGCTAGTGGACTTGCCCGGAGCAGGGGCGGCGGGGAGCTGTTTTTT
J: TRBJ2-7; D: TRBD2; size: .; V: TRBV5-1; CDR3: CASSPSGGYEQYF; DNA: TGCGCCAGCAGCCCGTCGGGAGGATACGAGCAGTACTTC
J: TRBJ1-1; D: .; size: .; V: TRBV25-1; CDR3: CATENSGKNMNTEAFF; DNA: TGTGCCACCGAGAATTCAGGGAAGAACATGAACACTGAAGCTTTCTTT
J: TRBJ2-2; D: .; size: .; V: TRBV29-1; CDR3: CSVVGHLNTGELFF; DNA: TGCAGCGTTGTGGGACACTTAAACACCGGGGAGCTGTTTTTT
J: TRBJ2-1; D: TRBD2; size: .; V: TRBV11-2; CDR3: CASSPGTRFNEQFF; DNA: TGTGCCAGCAGCCCCGGGACTAGATTCAATGAGCAGTTCTTC
J: TRBJ1-1; D: .; size: .; V: TRBV25-1; CDR3: CASSEWGRGSTEAFF; DNA: TGTGCCAGCAGTGAATGGGGGCGGGGGAGCACTGAAGCTTTCTTT
J: TRBJ1-2; D: .; size: once; V: TRBV27; CDR3: CASSSGQLTPGYTF; DNA: TGTGCCAGCAGTTCCGGACAGCTGACGCCTGGCTACACCTTC
J: TRBJ1-1; D: TRBD1; size: .; V: TRBV6-5; CDR3: CASSSQGGTEAFF; DNA: TGTGCCAGCAGTTCCCAGGGGGGCACTGAAGCTTTCTTT
J: TRBJ2-7; D: TRBD2; size: once; V: TRBV7-2; CDR3: CASSPGLVPYEQYF; DNA: TGTGCCAGCAGCCCAGGACTAGTACCCTACGAGCAGTACTTC
J: TRBJ2-1; D: TRBD1; size: .; V: TRBV5-1; CDR3: CASSGRDRGAYNEQFF; DNA: TGCGCCAGCAGCGGAAGGGACAGGGGGGCCTACAATGAGCAGTTCTTC
J: TRBJ1-3; D: TRBD1; size: .; V: TRBV10-3; CDR3: CAISGQGAGNTIYF; DNA: TGTGCCATCAGTGGACAGGGGGCTGGAAACACCATATATTTT
J: TRBJ1-6; D: TRBD1; size: .; V: TRBV12-5; CDR3: CASGFRLRTGGSPLHF; DNA: TGTGCTAGTGGTTTCCGACTCCGGACAGGGGGTTCACCCCTCCACTTT
J: TRBJ2-1; D: TRBD1; size: .; V: TRBV5-5; CDR3: CASSSPGTGAYNEQFF; DNA: TGTGCCAGCAGCTCCCCCGGGACAGGGGCATACAATGAGCAGTTCTTC
J: TRBJ2-7; D: .; size: .; V: TRBV5-4; CDR3: CASSSRGGYEQYF; DNA: TGTGCCAGCAGCTCGCGGGGAGGCTACGAGCAGTACTTC
J: TRBJ2-7; D: TRBD2; size: .; V: TRBV7-9; CDR3: CASSLGTGAGGYEQYF; DNA: TGTGCCAGCAGCTTAGGGACCGGGGCGGGAGGTTACGAGCAGTACTTC
J: TRBJ1-3; D: .; size: .; V: TRBV15; CDR3: CATSRVRVGGNTIYF; DNA: TGTGCCACCAGCAGAGTCAGGGTAGGGGGAAACACCATATATTTT
J: TRBJ2-2; D: TRBD2; size: .; V: TRBV7-6; CDR3: CASSSPRLAGNTGELFF; DNA: TGTGCCAGCAGCTCCCCCAGACTAGCGGGTAACACCGGGGAGCTGTTTTTT
J: TRBJ2-3; D: TRBD2; size: .; V: TRBV13; CDR3: CASSLAGGSTDTQYF; DNA: TGTGCCAGCAGCTTAGCGGGAGGCAGCACAGATACGCAGTATTTT
J: TRBJ2-2; D: TRBD1; size: .; V: TRBV18; CDR3: CASSPLQGKELFF; DNA: TGTGCCAGCTCACCACTACAGGGGAAGGAGCTGTTTTTT
J: TRBJ1-1; D: .; size: .; V: TRBV6-5; CDR3: CASSYSRAVNTEAFF; DNA: TGTGCCAGCAGTTACTCGAGGGCGGTGAACACTGAAGCTTTCTTT
J: TRBJ2-3; D: .; size: .; V: TRBV15; CDR3: CATQGRDTQYF; DNA: TGTGCCACCCAAGGGAGGGATACGCAGTATTTT
J: TRBJ1-1; D: .; size: .; V: TRBV10-3; CDR3: CAITRGALNTEAFF; DNA: TGTGCCATCACCCGCGGGGCCTTGAACACTGAAGCTTTCTTT
J: TRBJ2-2; D: .; size: .; V: TRBV5-8; CDR3: CASRPGLAGSAGELFF; DNA: TGTGCCAGCAGACCCGGGCTAGCTGGAAGCGCCGGGGAGCTGTTTTTT
J: TRBJ2-1; D: TRBD2; size: .; V: TRBV30; CDR3: CAHGGASGWRGEQFF; DNA: TGTGCCCATGGGGGCGCTAGCGGGTGGCGAGGAGAGCAGTTCTTC
J: TRBJ2-5; D: .; size: .; V: TRBV7-9; CDR3: CASSLAGAPQETQYF; DNA: TGTGCCAGCAGCTTGGCTGGAGCGCCACAAGAGACCCAGTACTTC
J: TRBJ1-1; D: TRBD1; size: .; V: TRBV19; CDR3: CASSADRAVEAFF; DNA: TGTGCCAGTAGTGCCGACAGGGCAGTTGAAGCTTTCTTT
J: TRBJ2-3; D: .; size: .; V: TRBV28; CDR3: CASSYGQFTDTQYF; DNA: TGTGCCAGCAGTTACGGACAGTTCACAGATACGCAGTATTTT
J: TRBJ2-3; D: TRBD1; size: .; V: TRBV11-3; CDR3: CASSPQGSTDTQYF; DNA: TGTGCCAGCAGCCCACAGGGGAGCACAGATACGCAGTATTTT
J: TRBJ2-1; D: .; size: .; V: TRBV9; CDR3: CASSVGKGVSSYNEQFF; DNA: TGTGCCAGCAGCGTAGGTAAGGGGGTAAGCTCCTACAATGAGCAGTTCTTC
J: TRBJ1-1; D: TRBD1; size: .; V: TRBV2; CDR3: CASSILGTENTEAFF; DNA: TGTGCCAGCAGCATCCTAGGGACAGAGAACACTGAAGCTTTCTTT
J: TRBJ2-7; D: TRBD2; size: .; V: TRBV9; CDR3: CASSFSGGYEQYF; DNA: TGTGCCAGCAGCTTTAGCGGGGGCTACGAGCAGTACTTC
J: TRBJ1-2; D: .; size: .; V: TRBV19; CDR3: CASNLKTGSARGYTF; DNA: TGTGCCAGTAACCTTAAGACAGGCTCCGCAAGGGGCTACACCTTC
J: TRBJ2-1; D: TRBD2; size: .; V: TRBV7-3; CDR3: CASSPSDLTSGGLRNYNEQFF; DNA: TGTGCCAGCAGCCCCAGCGACCTGACTAGCGGGGGGCTCAGAAACTACAATGAGCAGTTCTTC
J: TRBJ2-7; D: .; size: .; V: TRBV28; CDR3: CASRPDSYEQYF; DNA: TGTGCCAGCAGGCCTGACAGCTACGAGCAGTACTTC
J: TRBJ1-5; D: .; size: .; V: TRBV5-4; CDR3: CASSPGPGTAQPQHF; DNA: TGTGCCAGCAGCCCTGGCCCGGGAACAGCTCAGCCCCAGCATTTT
J: TRBJ2-7; D: .; size: .; V: TRBV30; CDR3: CAWSGGRIGGSYEQYF; DNA: TGTGCCTGGAGTGGAGGTCGTATAGGGGGATCCTACGAGCAGTACTTC
J: TRBJ1-3; D: .; size: .; V: TRBV7-6; CDR3: CASSLAGDRGNTIYF; DNA: TGTGCCAGCAGCTTAGCGGGAGACAGGGGAAACACCATATATTTT
J: TRBJ1-6; D: .; size: .; V: TRBV5-1; CDR3: CASSLVAENSPLHF; DNA: TGCGCCAGCAGCTTGGTAGCAGAAAATTCACCCCTCCACTTT
J: TRBJ1-3; D: .; size: .; V: TRBV27; CDR3: CASRNWGEGNTIYF; DNA: TGTGCCAGCAGAAATTGGGGCGAGGGAAACACCATATATTTT
J: TRBJ1-4; D: .; size: .; V: TRBV2; CDR3: CASSPRVGGEKLFF; DNA: TGTGCCAGCAGTCCCAGGGTCGGGGGGGAAAAACTGTTTTTT
J: TRBJ1-5; D: .; size: .; V: TRBV19; CDR3: CASSIQGSYSNQPQHF; DNA: TGTGCCAGTAGCATCCAGGGTTCGTATAGCAATCAGCCCCAGCATTTT
J: TRBJ2-1; D: .; size: few; V: TRBV7-9; CDR3: CASTPGQRGFNEQFF; DNA: TGTGCCAGCACCCCTGGACAGCGAGGCTTTAATGAGCAGTTCTTC
J: TRBJ2-1; D: .; size: once; V: TRBV10-3; CDR3: CAIRDSRGRNEQFF; DNA: TGTGCCATCAGGGACAGCCGCGGCAGGAATGAGCAGTTCTTC
J: TRBJ2-7; D: .; size: .; V: TRBV7-9; CDR3: CASSLAGRGGAPYEQYF; DNA: TGTGCCAGCAGCTTAGCCGGTAGGGGGGGTGCCCCCTACGAGCAGTACTTC
J: TRBJ1-2; D: TRBD1; size: .; V: TRBV2; CDR3: CASSLMGRGLENNYGYTF; DNA: TGTGCCAGCAGCCTGATGGGTAGGGGGCTTGAGAATAACTATGGCTACACCTTC
J: TRBJ2-2; D: TRBD2; size: .; V: TRBV5-1; CDR3: CASSLGLAGVVSGELFF; DNA: TGCGCCAGCAGCTTAGGACTAGCGGGAGTAGTTTCCGGGGAGCTGTTTTTT
J: TRBJ2-1; D: TRBD2; size: .; V: TRBV7-6; CDR3: CASSLDTSGLNEQFF; DNA: TGTGCCAGCAGCTTAGATACTAGCGGGCTTAATGAGCAGTTCTTC
J: TRBJ1-5; D: .; size: .; V: TRBV6-1; CDR3: CASSEASRNQPQHF; DNA: TGTGCCAGCAGTGAAGCGAGTCGCAATCAGCCCCAGCATTTT
J: TRBJ1-5; D: .; size: .; V: TRBV11-2; CDR3: CASSRDIGENQPQHF; DNA: TGTGCCAGCAGCAGAGACATCGGCGAAAATCAGCCCCAGCATTTT
J: TRBJ1-5; D: TRBD1; size: .; V: TRBV11-3; CDR3: CASRGRGNVCNQPQHF; DNA: TGTGCCAGCAGAGGCAGGGGGAACGTCTGCAATCAGCCCCAGCATTTT
J: TRBJ1-1; D: .; size: .; V: TRBV7-8; CDR3: CASSLARLPGGTEAFF; DNA: TGTGCCAGCAGCTTAGCGCGATTGCCCGGGGGGACTGAAGCTTTCTTT
J: TRBJ2-5; D: .; size: .; V: TRBV5-1; CDR3: CASSGQGGETQYF; DNA: TGCGCCAGCAGCGGGCAGGGGGGAGAGACCCAGTACTTC
J: TRBJ2-4; D: TRBD1; size: .; V: TRBV5-1; CDR3: CASSLALGTGGAKNIQYF; DNA: TGCGCCAGCAGCTTGGCTCTGGGTACAGGGGGGGCCAAAAACATTCAGTACTTC
J: TRBJ2-1; D: .; size: .; V: TRBV27; CDR3: CASSSAGPNEQFF; DNA: TGTGCCAGCAGTTCGGCAGGCCCCAATGAGCAGTTCTTC
J: TRBJ1-5; D: .; size: few; V: TRBV2; CDR3: CASSEEQGRLGQPQHF; DNA: TGTGCCAGCAGTGAGGAACAGGGCAGGCTTGGGCAGCCCCAGCATTTT
J: TRBJ2-1; D: .; size: .; V: TRBV27; CDR3: CASSKRPYDNEQFF; DNA: TGTGCCAGCAGTAAACGCCCCTACGACAATGAGCAGTTCTTC
J: TRBJ2-7; D: .; size: .; V: TRBV6-1; CDR3: CASSQRAMSSYEQYF; DNA: TGTGCCAGCAGTCAGCGGGCTATGAGCTCCTACGAGCAGTACTTC